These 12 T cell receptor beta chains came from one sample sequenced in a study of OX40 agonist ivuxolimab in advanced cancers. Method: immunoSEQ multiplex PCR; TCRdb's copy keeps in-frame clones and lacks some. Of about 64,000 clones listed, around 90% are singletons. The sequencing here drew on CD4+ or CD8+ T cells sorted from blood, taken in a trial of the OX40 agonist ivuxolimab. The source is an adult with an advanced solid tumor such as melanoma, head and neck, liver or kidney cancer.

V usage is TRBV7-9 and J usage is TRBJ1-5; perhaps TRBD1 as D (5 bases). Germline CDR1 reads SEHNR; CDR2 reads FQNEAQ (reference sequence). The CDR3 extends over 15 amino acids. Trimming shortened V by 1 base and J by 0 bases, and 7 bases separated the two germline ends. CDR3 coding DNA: TGTGCCAGCAGCTTAGAGGGACTTAGCAATCAGCCCCAGCATTTT. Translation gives CASSLEGLSNQPQHF.

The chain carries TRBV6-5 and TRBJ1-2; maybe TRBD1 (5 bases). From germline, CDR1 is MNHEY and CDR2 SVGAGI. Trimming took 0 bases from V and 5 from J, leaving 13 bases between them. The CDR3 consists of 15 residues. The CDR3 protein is CASSYSDKGLYGYTF. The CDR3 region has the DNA TGTGCCAGCAGTTACTCGGACAAGGGGTTATATGGCTACACCTTC.

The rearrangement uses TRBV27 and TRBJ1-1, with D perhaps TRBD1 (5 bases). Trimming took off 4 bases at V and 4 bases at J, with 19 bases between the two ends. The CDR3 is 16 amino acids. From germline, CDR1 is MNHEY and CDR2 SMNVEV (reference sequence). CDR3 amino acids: CASSWLGSSGRTEAFF. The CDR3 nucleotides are TGTGCCAGCAGTTGGTTAGGGTCTTCGGGGCGCACTGAAGCTTTCTTT.

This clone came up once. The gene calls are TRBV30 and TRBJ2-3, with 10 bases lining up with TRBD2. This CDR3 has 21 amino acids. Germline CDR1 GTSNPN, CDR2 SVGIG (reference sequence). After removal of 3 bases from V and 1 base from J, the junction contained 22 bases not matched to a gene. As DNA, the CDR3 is TGTGCCTGGAGGAAAACACTTTGGACTAGCGGTAACGGGAGGGGCACAGATACGCAGTATTTT. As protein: CAWRKTLWTSGNGRGTDTQYF.

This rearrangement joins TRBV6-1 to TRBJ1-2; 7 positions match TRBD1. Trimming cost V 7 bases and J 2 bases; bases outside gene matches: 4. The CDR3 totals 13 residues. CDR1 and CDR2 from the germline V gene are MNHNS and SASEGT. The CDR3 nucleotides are TGTGCCAGCAAACAGGGGATAAACTATGGCTACACCTTC. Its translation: CASKQGINYGYTF.

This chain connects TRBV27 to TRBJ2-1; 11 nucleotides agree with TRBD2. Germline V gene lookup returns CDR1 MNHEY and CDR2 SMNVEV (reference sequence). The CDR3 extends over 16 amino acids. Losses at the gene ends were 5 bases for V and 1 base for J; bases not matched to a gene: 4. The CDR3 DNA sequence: TGTGCCAGCAGTATAGCGGGAGGGCCGTCCTACAATGAGCAGTTCTTC. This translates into CASSIAGGPSYNEQFF.

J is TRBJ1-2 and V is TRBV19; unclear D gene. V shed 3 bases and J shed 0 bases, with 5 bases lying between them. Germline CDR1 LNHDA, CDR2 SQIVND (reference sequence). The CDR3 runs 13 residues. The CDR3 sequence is CASSMRANYGYTF. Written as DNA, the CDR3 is TGTGCCAGTAGTATGCGGGCTAACTATGGCTACACCTTC.

CDR3 nucleotides: TGTGCCAGCAGCCCGACCTACAGCTCTGGAAACACCATATATTTT. It is translated as CASSPTYSSGNTIYF. The chain couples TRBV11-2 to TRBJ1-3; D is undetermined. The germline CDR1 and CDR2 sequences are SGHAT and FQNNGV. The CDR3 loop spans 15 amino acids. V was cut by 5 bases and J by 0 bases, with 11 bases left in between.

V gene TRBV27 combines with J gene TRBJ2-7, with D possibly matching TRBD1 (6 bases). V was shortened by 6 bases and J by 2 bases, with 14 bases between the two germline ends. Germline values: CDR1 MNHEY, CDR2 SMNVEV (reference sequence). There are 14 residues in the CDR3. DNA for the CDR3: TGTGCCAGCAGGACGGACAGATCAACCTACGAGCAGTACTTC. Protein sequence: CASRTDRSTYEQYF.

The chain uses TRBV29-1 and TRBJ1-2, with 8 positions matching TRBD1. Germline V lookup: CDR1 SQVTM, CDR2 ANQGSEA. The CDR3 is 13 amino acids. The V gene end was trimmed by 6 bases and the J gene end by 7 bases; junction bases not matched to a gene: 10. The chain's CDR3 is CSVADRGRGGYTF. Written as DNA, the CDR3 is TGCAGCGTCGCTGACAGGGGACGGGGTGGCTACACCTTC.

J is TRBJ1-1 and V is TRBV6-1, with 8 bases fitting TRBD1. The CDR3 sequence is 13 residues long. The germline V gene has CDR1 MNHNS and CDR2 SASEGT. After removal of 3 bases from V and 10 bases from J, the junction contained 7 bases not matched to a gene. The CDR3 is CASSDQQGAGAFF. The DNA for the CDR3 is TGTGCCAGCAGTGACCAGCAGGGGGCGGGAGCTTTCTTT.

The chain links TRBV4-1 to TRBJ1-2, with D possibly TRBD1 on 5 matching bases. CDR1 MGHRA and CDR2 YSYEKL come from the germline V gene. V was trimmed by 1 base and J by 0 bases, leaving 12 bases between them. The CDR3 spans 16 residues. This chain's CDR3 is CASSQAAGIANYGYTF. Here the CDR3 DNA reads TGCGCCAGCAGCCAAGCGGCAGGGATTGCTAACTATGGCTACACCTTC.